This T cell receptor (beta chain) comes out of a study of shared clonotypes between healthy human individuals. Study outcomes and limitations: A generally larger estimated richness was seen in naive subsets than in memory subsets. Naive CD4 clonotypes overlapped across a handful of donors at approximately 5.5%.

Genomic DNA (from each subset) was split evenly across several immunoSEQ plates. TCRdb's copy holds only in-frame clones and misses some; the assay was immunoSEQ multiplex PCR. The data show over 1.5 million clones, roughly 98% seen once. V lost 0 bases and J 3 bases, leaving 10 bases between the germline ends. Germline CDR1 reads MNHEY; CDR2 reads SMNVEV (reference sequence). This CDR3 region has 15 residues. Of note for this clone: No antigen is known for it.

Investigators divided CD4+ cells into CD45RA+ naive and CD45RA-negative memory subsets. The TCR comes from a man aged 30-40 years in good health. The sample taken for sequencing was naive CD4+ T cells sorted from blood. Subset noted: CD45RA+ positively selected. The rearrangement links TRBV27 to TRBJ2-3, with D perhaps TRBD1 (6 bases). The CDR3 DNA reads TGTGCCAGCAGTTTATCTTGGACAGATACAGATACGCAGTATTTT. Protein product: CASSLSWTDTDTQYF.